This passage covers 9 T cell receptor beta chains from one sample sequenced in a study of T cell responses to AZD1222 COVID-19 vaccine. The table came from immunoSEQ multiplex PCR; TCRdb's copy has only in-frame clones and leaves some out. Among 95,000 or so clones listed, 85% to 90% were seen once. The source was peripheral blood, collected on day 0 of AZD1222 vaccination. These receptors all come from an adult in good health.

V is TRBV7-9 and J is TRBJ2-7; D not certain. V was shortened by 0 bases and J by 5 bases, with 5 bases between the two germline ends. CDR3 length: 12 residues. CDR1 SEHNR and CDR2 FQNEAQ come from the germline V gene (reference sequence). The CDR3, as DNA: TGTGCCAGCAGCTTAGCTACCCACGAGCAGTACTTC. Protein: CASSLATHEQYF.

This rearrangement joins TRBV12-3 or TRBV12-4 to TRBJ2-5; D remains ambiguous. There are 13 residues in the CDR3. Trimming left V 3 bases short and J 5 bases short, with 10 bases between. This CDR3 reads CASSLGGLETQYF. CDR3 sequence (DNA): TGTGCCAGCAGTTTGGGTGGCCTGGAGACCCAGTACTTC.

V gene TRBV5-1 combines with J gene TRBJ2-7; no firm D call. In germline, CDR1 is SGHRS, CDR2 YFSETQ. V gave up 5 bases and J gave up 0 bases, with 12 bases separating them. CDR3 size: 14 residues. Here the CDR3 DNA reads TGCGCCAGCAGGTCTCAGGTGAGCTCCTACGAGCAGTACTTC. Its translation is CASRSQVSSYEQYF.

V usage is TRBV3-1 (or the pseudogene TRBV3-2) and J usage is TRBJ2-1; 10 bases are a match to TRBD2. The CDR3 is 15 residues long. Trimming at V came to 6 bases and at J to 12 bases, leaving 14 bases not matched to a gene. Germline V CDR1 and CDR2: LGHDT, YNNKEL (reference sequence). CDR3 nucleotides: TGTGCCAGCAGAAACATAGCGGGGGGTCCATTTGTGCAGTTCTTC. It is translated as CASRNIAGGPFVQFF.

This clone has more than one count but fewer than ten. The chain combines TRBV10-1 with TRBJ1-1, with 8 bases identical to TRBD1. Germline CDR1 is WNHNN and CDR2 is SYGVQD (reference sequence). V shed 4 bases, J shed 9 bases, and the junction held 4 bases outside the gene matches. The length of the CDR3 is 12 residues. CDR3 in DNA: TGCGCCAGCAGTGGGTGGACAGGGAAAGCTTTCTTT. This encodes CASSGWTGKAFF.

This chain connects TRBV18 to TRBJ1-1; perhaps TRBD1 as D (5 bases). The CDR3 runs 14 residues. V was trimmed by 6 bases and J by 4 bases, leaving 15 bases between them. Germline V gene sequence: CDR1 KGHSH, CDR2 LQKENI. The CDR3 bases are TGTGCCAGCTCCGTTTCGGGGAGGGGCACTGAAGCTTTCTTT. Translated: CASSVSGRGTEAFF.

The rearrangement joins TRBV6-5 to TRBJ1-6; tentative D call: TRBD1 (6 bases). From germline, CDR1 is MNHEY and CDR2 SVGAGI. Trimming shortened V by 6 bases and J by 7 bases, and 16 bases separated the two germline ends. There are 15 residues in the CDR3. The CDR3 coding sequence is TGTGCCAGCAGAGGAGGGGGAGCTGGGAATTCACCCCTCCACTTT. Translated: CASRGGGAGNSPLHF.

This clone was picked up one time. CDR3 amino acids: CASSLVGYEQYF. The CDR3 DNA is TGTGCCAGCAGCTTGGTGGGCTACGAGCAGTACTTC. V is TRBV5-6 and J is TRBJ2-7; D gene unclear. Trimming shortened V by 0 bases and J by 3 bases, and 4 bases separated the two germline ends. Germline V CDR1 and CDR2: SGHDT, YYEEEE. The CDR3 runs 12 residues.

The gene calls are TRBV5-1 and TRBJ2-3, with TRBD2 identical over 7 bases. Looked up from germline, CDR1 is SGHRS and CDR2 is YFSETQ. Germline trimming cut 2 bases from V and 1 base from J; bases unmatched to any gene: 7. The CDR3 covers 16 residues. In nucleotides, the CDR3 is TGCGCCAGCAGCTTCACCGGGGGGTCTCGCACAGATACGCAGTATTTT. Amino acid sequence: CASSFTGGSRTDTQYF.